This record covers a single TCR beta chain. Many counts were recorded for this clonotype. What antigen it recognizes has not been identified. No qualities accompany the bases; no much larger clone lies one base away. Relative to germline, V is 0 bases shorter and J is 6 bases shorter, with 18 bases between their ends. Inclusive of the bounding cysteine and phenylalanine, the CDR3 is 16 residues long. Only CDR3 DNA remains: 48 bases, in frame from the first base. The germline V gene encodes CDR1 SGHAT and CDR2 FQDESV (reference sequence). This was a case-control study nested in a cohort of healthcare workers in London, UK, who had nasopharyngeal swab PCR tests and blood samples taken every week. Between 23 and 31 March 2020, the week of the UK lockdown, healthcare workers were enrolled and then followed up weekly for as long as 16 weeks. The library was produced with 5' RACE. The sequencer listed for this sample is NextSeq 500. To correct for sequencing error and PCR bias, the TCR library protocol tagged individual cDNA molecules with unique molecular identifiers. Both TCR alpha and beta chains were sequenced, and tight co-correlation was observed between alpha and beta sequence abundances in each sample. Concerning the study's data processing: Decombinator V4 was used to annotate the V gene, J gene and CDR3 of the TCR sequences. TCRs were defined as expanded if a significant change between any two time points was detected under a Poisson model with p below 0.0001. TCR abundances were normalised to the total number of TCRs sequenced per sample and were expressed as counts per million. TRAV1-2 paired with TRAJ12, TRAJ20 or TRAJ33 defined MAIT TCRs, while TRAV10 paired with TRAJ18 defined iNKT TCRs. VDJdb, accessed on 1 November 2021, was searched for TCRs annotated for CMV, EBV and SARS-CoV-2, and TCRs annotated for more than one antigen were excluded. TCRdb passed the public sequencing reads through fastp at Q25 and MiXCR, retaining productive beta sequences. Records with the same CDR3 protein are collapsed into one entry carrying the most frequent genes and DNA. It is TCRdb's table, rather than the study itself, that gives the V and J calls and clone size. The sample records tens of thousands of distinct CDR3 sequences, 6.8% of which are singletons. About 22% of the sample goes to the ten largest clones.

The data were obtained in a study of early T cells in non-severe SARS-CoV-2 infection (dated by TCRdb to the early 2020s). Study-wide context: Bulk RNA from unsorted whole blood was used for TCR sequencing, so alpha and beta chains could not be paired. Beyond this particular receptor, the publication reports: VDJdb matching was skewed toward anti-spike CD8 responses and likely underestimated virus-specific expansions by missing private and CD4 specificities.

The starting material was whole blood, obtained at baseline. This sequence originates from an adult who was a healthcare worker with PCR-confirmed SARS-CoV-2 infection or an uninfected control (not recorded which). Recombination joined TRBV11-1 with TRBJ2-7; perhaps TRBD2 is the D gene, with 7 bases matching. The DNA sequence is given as TGTGCCAGCAGCTTAGCCCGGGGGGCAGGCTCTGCCGAGCAGTACTTC. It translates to CASSLARGAGSAEQYF.